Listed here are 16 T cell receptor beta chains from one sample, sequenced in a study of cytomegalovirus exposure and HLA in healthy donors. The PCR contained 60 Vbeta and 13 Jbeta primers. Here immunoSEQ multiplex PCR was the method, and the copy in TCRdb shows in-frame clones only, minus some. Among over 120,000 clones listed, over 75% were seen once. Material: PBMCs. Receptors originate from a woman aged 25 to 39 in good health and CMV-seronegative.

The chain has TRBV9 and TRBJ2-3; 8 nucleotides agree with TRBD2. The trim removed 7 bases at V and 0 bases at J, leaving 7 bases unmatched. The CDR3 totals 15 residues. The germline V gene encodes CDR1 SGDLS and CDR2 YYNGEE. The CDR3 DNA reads TGTGCCAGCGATGGCGGGGGGACTAGCACAGATACGCAGTATTTT. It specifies CASDGGGTSTDTQYF.

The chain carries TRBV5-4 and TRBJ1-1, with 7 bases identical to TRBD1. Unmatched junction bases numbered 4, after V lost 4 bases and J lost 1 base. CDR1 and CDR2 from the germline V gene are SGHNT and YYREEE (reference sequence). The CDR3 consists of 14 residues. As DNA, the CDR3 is TGTGCCAGCAGCCCCCGGACAGGGAACACTGAAGCTTTCTTT. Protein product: CASSPRTGNTEAFF.

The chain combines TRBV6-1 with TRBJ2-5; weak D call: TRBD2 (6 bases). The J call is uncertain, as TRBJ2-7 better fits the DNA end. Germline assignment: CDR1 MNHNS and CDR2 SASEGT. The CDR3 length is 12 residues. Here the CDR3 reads CASSDRRGEQYF. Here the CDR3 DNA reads TGTGCCAGCAGTGACCGGCGGGGCGAGCAGTACTTC.

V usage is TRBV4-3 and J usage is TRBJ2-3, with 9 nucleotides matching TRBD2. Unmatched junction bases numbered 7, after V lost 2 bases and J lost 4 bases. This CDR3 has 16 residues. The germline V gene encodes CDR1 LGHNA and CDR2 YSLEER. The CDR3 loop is CASSQWAGGIADTQYF. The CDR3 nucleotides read TGCGCCAGCAGCCAATGGGCGGGGGGGATAGCAGATACGCAGTATTTT.

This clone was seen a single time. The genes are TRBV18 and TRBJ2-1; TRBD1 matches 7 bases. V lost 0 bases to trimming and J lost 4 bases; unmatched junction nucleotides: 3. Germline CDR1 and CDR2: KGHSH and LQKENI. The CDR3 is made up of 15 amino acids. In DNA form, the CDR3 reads TGTGCCAGCTCACCACCGGACAGGAGTTACAATGAGCAGTTCTTC. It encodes CASSPPDRSYNEQFF.

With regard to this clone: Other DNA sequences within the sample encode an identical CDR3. The CDR3 bases are TGCGCCAGCAGCCCCACGGGGGGCTCCTACAATGAGCAGTTCTTC. This sequence encodes CASSPTGGSYNEQFF. The genes are TRBV4-1 and TRBJ2-1; TRBD2 agrees at 7 bases. The CDR3 spans 15 residues. Trimming removed 4 bases from V and 0 bases from J; junction bases left unmatched: 3. Looked up from germline, CDR1 is MGHRA and CDR2 is YSYEKL.

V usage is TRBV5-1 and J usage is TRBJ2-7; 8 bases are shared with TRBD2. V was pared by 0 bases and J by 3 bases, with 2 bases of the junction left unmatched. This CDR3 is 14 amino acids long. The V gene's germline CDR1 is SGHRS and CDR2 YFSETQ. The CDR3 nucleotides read TGCGCCAGCAGCTTGGTTAGCGGGAACTACGAGCAGTACTTC. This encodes CASSLVSGNYEQYF.

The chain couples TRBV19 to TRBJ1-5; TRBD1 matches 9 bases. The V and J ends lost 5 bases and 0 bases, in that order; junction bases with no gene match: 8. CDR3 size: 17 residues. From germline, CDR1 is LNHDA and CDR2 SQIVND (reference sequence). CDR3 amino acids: CASSPGQGRYSNQPQHF. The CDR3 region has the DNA TGTGCCAGTAGTCCCGGACAGGGGAGGTATAGCAATCAGCCCCAGCATTTT.

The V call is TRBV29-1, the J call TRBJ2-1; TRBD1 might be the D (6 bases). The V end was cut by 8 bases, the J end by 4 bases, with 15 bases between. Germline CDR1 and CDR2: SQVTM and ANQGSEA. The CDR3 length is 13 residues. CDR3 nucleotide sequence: TGCAGCTATGCCGGGACACCTTACAATGAGCAGTTCTTC. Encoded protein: CSYAGTPYNEQFF.

The CDR3 spells CASSLGQVQPQHF. In DNA form, the CDR3 reads TGTGCCAGCAGCTTGGGACAGGTTCAGCCCCAGCATTTT. V usage is TRBV11-2 and J usage is TRBJ1-5; TRBD1 matches 8 bases. This CDR3 spans 13 amino acids. V shed 3 bases and J 6 bases; nucleotides not matched to a gene: 1. Looked up from germline, CDR1 is SGHAT and CDR2 is FQNNGV.

CDR3 protein: CASSPRNTEAFF. For the CDR3, the DNA is TGTGCCAGCAGCCCCAGGAACACTGAAGCTTTCTTT. The chain combines TRBV5-4 with TRBJ1-1, with no clear D. CDR1 SGHNT and CDR2 YYREEE come from the germline V gene (reference sequence). Trimming pared 4 bases from V and 1 base from J, leaving 5 bases between. The CDR3 contains 12 residues.

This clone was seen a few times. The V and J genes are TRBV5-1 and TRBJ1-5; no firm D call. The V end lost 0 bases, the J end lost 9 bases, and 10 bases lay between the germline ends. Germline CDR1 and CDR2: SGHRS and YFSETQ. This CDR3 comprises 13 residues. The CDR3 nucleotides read TGCGCCAGCAGCTTGGGCCAAGGAGGGCCCCAGCATTTT. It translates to CASSLGQGGPQHF.

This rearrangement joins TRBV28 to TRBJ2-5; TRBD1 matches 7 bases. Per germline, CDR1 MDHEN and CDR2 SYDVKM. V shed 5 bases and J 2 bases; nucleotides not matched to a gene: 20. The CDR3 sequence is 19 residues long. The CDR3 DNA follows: TGTGCCAGCAGTCCCTCGGGGACAGTGCGGTCGGTGTATCAAGAGACCCAGTACTTC. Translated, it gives CASSPSGTVRSVYQETQYF.

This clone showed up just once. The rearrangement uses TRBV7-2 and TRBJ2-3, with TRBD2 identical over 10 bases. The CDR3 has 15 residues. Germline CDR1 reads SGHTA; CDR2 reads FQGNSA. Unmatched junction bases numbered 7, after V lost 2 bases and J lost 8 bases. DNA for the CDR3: TGTGCCAGCAGCTTAAGCGGGAGGGCCGGCGGTACGCAGTATTTT. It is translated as CASSLSGRAGGTQYF.

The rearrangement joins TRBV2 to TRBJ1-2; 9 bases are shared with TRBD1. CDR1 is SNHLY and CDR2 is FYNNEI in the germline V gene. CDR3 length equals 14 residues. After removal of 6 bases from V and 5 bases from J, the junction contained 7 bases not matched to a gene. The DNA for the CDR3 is TGTGCCAGCAGAGGACAGGGGCTCCTATATGGCTACACCTTC. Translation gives CASRGQGLLYGYTF.

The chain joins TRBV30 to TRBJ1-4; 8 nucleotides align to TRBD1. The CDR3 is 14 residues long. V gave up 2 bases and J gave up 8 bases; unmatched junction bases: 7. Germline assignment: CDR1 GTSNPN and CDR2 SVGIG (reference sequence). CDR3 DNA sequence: TGTGCCTGGAGTCCCGGACAGGGAGGAGAAAAACTGTTTTTT. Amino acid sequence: CAWSPGQGGEKLFF.